This T cell receptor (beta chain) emerged from a study of CD8+ T cells in alopecia areata. A remark on this clone: The sample contains more than one DNA sequence encoding this CDR3.

RNA extraction was followed by reverse transcription into cDNA, which acted as the sequencing template. The table came from immunoSEQ multiplex PCR; TCRdb's copy has only in-frame clones and leaves some out. Among about 200,000 clones listed, about three fifths were seen once. The TCR was taken from a human donor with alopecia areata. The source material was CD4+ T cells sorted from blood, sampled at week 0.

CDR3 region: CAWSGGGTDTQYF. Written as DNA, the CDR3 is TGTGCCTGGAGTGGGGGAGGCACAGATACGCAGTATTTT. The genes are TRBV30 and TRBJ2-3; perhaps TRBD2 as D (5 bases). Germline CDR1 reads GTSNPN; CDR2 reads SVGIG (reference sequence). The CDR3 totals 13 residues. V was pared by 1 base and J by 1 base, with 6 bases between. The variable domain in full, completed from reference TRBV30 and TRBJ2-3, reads SQTIHQWPATLVQPVGSPLSLECTVEGTSNPNLYWYRQAAGRGLQLLFYSVGIGQISSEVPQNLSASRPQDRQFILSSKKLLLSDSGFYLCAWSGGGTDTQYFGPGTRLTVL.